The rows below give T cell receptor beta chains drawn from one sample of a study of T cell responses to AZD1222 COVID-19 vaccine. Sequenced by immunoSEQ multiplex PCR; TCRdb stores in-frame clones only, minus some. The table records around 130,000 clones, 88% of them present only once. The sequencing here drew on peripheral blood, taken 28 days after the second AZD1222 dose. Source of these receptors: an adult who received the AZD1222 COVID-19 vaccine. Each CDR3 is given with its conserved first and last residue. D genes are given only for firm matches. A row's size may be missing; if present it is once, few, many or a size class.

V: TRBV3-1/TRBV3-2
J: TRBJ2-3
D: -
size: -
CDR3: CASSRGDLSTDTQYF
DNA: TGTGCCAGCAGCCGGGGAGATCTAAGCACAGATACGCAGTATTTT

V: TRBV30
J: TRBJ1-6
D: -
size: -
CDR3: CAWSVLAGRNSPLHF
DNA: TGTGCCTGGAGTGTATTGGCAGGGCGAAATTCACCCCTCCACTTT

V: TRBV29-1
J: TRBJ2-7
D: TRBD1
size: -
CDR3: CSVRPGQPVGYEQYF
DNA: TGCAGCGTTAGGCCGGGACAGCCTGTCGGCTACGAGCAGTACTTC

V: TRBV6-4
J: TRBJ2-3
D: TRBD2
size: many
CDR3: CASSDQAGGSADTQYF
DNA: TGTGCCAGCAGTGATCAAGCGGGGGGGTCGGCAGATACGCAGTATTTT

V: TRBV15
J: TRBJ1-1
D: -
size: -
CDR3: CATSRDIWRNTEAFF
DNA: TGTGCCACCAGCAGAGATATTTGGAGGAACACTGAAGCTTTCTTT

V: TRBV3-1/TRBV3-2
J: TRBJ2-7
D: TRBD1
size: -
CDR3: CASSPLTGGWYEQYF
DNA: TGTGCCAGCAGCCCGTTGACAGGGGGCTGGTACGAGCAGTACTTC

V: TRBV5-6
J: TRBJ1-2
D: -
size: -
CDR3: CASSFNYGYTF
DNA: TGTGCCAGCAGCTTTAACTATGGCTACACCTTC

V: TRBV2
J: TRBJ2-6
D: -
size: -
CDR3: CASSEDSTGANVLTF
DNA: TGTGCCAGCAGTGAAGACTCGACTGGGGCCAACGTCCTGACTTTC

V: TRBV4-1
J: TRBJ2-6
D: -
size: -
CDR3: CASSQGTGANVLTF
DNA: TGCGCCAGCAGCCAAGGTACTGGGGCCAACGTCCTGACTTTC

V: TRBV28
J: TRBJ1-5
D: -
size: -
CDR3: CASSLGFWRSKQPQHF
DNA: TGTGCCAGCAGTTTAGGTTTTTGGCGGTCCAAGCAGCCCCAGCATTTT

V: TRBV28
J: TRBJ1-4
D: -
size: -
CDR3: CASSTGQLNEKLFF
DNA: TGTGCCAGCAGCACGGGACAACTTAATGAAAAACTGTTTTTT

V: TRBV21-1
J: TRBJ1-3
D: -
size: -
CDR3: CASDLRYSGNTIYF
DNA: TGTGCCAGCGACCTTAGATACTCTGGAAACACCATATATTTT

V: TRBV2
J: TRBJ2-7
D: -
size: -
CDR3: CASSETLAGYEQYF
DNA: TGTGCCAGCAGTGAGACCCTCGCGGGGTACGAGCAGTACTTC

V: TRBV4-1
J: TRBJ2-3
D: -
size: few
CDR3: CASSQVVTRGGADTQYF
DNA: TGCGCCAGCAGCCAAGTCGTGACGAGAGGGGGGGCAGATACGCAGTATTTT

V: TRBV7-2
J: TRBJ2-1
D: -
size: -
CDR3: CASSTTFRESNNEQFF
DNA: TGTGCCAGCAGCACGACTTTCCGGGAGAGTAACAATGAGCAGTTCTTC

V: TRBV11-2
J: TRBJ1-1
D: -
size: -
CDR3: CASTTYLNTEAFF
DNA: TGTGCCAGCACTACCTACCTGAACACTGAAGCTTTCTTT

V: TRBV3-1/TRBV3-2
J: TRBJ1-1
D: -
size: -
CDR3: CASSQVPTYSEAFF
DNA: TGTGCCAGCAGCCAAGTTCCCACTTACAGTGAAGCTTTCTTT

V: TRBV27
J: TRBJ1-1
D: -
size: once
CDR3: CASSLHSLNTEAFF
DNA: TGTGCCAGCAGTTTACACAGCCTGAACACTGAAGCTTTCTTT

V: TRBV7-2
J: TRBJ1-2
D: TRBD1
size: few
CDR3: CASSLGGQGNYGYTF
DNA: TGTGCCAGCAGCTTAGGCGGACAGGGGAACTATGGCTACACCTTC

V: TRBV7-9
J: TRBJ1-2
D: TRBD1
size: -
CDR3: CASSLSGTDYGYTF
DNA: TGTGCCAGCAGCTTATCCGGGACAGACTATGGCTACACCTTC

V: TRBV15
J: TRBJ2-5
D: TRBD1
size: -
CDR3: CATSLQGAETQYF
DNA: TGTGCCACCAGCTTACAGGGGGCTGAGACCCAGTACTTC

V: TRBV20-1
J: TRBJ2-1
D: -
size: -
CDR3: CSASLAGRSYNEQFF
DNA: TGCAGTGCTAGTTTGGCGGGGCGCTCCTACAATGAGCAGTTCTTC

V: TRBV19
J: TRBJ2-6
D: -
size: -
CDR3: CASKVSSGANVLTF
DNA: TGTGCCAGTAAGGTGAGCTCTGGGGCCAACGTCCTGACTTTC

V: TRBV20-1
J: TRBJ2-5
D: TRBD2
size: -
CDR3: CSASLADDGETQYF
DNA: TGCAGTGCTAGTCTAGCGGACGATGGGGAGACCCAGTACTTC

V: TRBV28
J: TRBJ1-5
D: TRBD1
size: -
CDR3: CASRAFGTGGRGQPQHF
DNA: TGTGCCAGCAGGGCCTTTGGGACAGGGGGACGAGGACAGCCCCAGCATTTT

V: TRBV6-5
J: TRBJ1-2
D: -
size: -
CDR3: CASRNDGTYGYTF
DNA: TGTGCCAGCAGAAACGACGGGACCTATGGCTACACCTTC

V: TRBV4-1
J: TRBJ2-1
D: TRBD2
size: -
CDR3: CASSQHSGTRSGWEQFF
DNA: TGCGCCAGCAGCCAGCATTCCGGGACTAGGAGTGGTTGGGAGCAGTTCTTC

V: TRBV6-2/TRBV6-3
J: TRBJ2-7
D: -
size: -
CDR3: CASSYRAKVVSSYEQYF
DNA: TGTGCCAGCAGTTACCGGGCAAAGGTGGTTAGCTCGTACGAGCAGTACTTC

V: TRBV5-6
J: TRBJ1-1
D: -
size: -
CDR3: CASTKGYLGTEAFF
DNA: TGTGCCAGCACCAAGGGGTATTTAGGCACTGAAGCTTTCTTT

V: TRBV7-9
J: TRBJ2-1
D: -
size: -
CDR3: CASSLSGYNEQFF
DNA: TGTGCCAGCAGCTTATCAGGGTACAATGAGCAGTTCTTC

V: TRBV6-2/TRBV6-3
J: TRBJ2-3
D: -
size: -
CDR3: CASIPPGEGNTQYF
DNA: TGTGCCAGCATCCCGCCAGGGGAGGGAAATACGCAGTATTTT

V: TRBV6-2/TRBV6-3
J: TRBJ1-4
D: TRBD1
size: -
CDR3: CASSSPGQGDEKLFF
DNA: TGTGCCAGCAGTTCTCCGGGACAGGGGGATGAAAAACTGTTTTTT

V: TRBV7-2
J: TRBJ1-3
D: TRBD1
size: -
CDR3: CASSPVQGRGNTIYF
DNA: TGTGCCAGCAGCCCAGTACAGGGGAGGGGAAACACCATATATTTT

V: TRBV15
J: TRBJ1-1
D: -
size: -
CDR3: CATSFDTEAFF
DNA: TGTGCCACCAGCTTTGACACTGAAGCTTTCTTT

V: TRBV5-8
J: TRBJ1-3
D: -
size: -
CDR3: CASVRDGGASGNTIYF
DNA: TGTGCCAGCGTCCGGGATGGAGGGGCCTCTGGAAACACCATATATTTT

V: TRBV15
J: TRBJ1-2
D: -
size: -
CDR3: CATSRDKIVNYGYTF
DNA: TGTGCCACCAGCAGAGACAAAATAGTCAACTATGGCTACACCTTC

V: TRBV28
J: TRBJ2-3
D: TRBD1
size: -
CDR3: CASSTRTGGSDTQYF
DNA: TGTGCCAGCAGTACTCGGACAGGGGGGTCAGATACGCAGTATTTT

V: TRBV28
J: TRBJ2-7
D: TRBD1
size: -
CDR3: CASSLRQGSYEQYF
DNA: TGTGCCAGCAGCCTACGACAGGGATCCTACGAGCAGTACTTC

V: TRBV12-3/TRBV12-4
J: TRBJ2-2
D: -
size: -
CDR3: CASSPPGELFF
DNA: TGTGCCAGCAGCCCACCCGGGGAGCTGTTTTTT

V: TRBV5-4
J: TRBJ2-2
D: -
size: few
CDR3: CASSQRVGELFF
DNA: TGTGCCAGCAGCCAACGGGTGGGGGAGCTGTTTTTT

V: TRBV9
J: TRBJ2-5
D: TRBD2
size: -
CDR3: CASSVGVGGAVETQYF
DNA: TGTGCCAGCAGCGTAGGAGTCGGGGGGGCGGTGGAGACCCAGTACTTC

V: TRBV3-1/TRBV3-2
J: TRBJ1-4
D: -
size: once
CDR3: CASSYGTEEKLFF
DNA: TGTGCCAGCAGTTATGGGACGGAGGAAAAACTGTTTTTT

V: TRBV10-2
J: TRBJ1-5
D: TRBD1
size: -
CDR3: CASSVDRDQPQHF
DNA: TGCGCCAGCAGTGTGGACAGGGATCAGCCCCAGCATTTT

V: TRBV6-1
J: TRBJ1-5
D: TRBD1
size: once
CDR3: CASSEGQGYNQPQHF
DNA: TGTGCCAGCAGTGAGGGACAGGGGTACAATCAGCCCCAGCATTTT

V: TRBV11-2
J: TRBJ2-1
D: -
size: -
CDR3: CASSLEGSVNEQFF
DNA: TGTGCCAGCAGCTTAGAGGGTTCCGTCAATGAGCAGTTCTTC

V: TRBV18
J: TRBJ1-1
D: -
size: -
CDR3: CASSPKSPDSSTEAFF
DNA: TGTGCCAGCTCACCTAAGAGCCCGGACTCCAGCACTGAAGCTTTCTTT

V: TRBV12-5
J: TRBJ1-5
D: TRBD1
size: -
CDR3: CASGLTGGGNQPQHF
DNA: TGTGCTAGTGGCTTAACAGGGGGCGGCAATCAGCCCCAGCATTTT

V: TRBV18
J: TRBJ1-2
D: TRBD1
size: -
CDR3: CASSPAPTGDPGYTF
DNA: TGTGCCAGCTCACCCGCCCCGACAGGGGATCCGGGCTACACCTTC

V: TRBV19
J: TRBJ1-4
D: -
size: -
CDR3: CASKSGEKLFF
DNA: TGTGCCAGTAAGTCGGGTGAAAAACTGTTTTTT

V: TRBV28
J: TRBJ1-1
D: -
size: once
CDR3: CATFWAQNTEAFF
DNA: TGTGCCACCTTCTGGGCGCAGAACACTGAAGCTTTCTTT